This T cell receptor (beta chain) was observed in a study of OX40 agonist ivuxolimab in advanced cancers. Study-level background: Ivuxolimab is a fully human IgG2 antibody that activates OX40 (CD134). Partial responses were achieved by three patients, one with hepatocellular carcinoma and two with cutaneous melanoma.

Measured with immunoSEQ multiplex PCR; TCRdb has only the in-frame clones, and not every one. The table lists roughly 43,000 clones, approximately 83% of them singletons. Study observations and caveats: Both CD4+ and CD8+ T cell populations in blood had undergone clonal expansion by week 6 at 0.1 to 3.0 mg/kg. Partly responding patients at 0.1-3.0 mg/kg showed some of the smallest clonal expansion.

Comment on this clone: The antigen remains unidentified.

The clonotype comes from an adult with an advanced solid tumor such as melanoma, head and neck, liver or kidney cancer. The material sequenced was CD4+ or CD8+ T cells sorted from blood, taken in a trial of the OX40 agonist ivuxolimab.

The CDR3 DNA reads as TGTGCCAGCAGTGAAGGGGGAGCTCCGGATACGCAGTATTTT. Amino acids: CASSEGGAPDTQYF. This chain uses TRBV6-1 with TRBJ2-3; D may be TRBD2 (5 bases). CDR3 length: 14 residues. Germline V gene lookup returns CDR1 MNHNS and CDR2 SASEGT. With 1 base removed from V and 6 bases from J, the gap between germline ends came to 11 bases.